This entry lists 27 T cell receptor beta chains sequenced from one sample in a study of beta chain features in type 1 diabetes (dated by TCRdb to the late 2010s). General study outcomes and caveats: Type 1 diabetes patients showed a moderate but significant shortening of TCRB CDR3 length in all four CD4+ subsets.

These receptors are not linked to any known antigen. The library was obtained by the immunoSEQ multiplex PCR assay. The entire isolated RNA was reverse transcribed using the High Capacity cDNA Reverse Transcription Kit, and thus expressed TCRB transcripts were sequenced. Not all clones reach the TCRdb copy of this immuneACCESS table, which keeps in-frame sequences only. Checked studies attribute under half of the gap to unresolved V genes and leave the rest unexplained. The sample table shows more than 300,000 clones, and roughly 13% are seen once. The ten largest clonotypes hold approximately 0.011% of the sample. Input material: naive CD4+ T cells from blood. The sample's cell subset or site, from its label and the paper: true naive CD4+ T cells. These receptor sequences come from a woman under 30 with type 1 diabetes.

The rearrangement links TRBV19 to TRBJ2-5; 9 bases are shared with TRBD1. The V gene's germline CDR1 is LNHDA and CDR2 SQIVND (reference sequence). V was clipped by 4 bases and J by 5 bases; unmatched bases: 5. The length of the CDR3 is 14 residues. The CDR3 region has the DNA TGTGCCAGTAGTACCCAGGGACAGGGCGAGACCCAGTACTTC. Its translation: CASSTQGQGETQYF. Based on the CDR3 plus reference TRBV19 and TRBJ2-5, the full variable domain is DGGITQSPKYLFRKEGQNVTLSCEQNLNHDAMYWYRQDPGQGLRLIYYSQIVNDFQKGDIAEGYSVSREKKESFPLTVTSAQKNPTAFYLCASSTQGQGETQYFGPGTRLLVL.

This clone has just a few counts. The chain recombines TRBV15 with TRBJ2-3; a weak D match, TRBD1 (6 bases). This CDR3 has 17 amino acids. The germline CDR1 and CDR2 sequences are LNHNV and YYDKDF (reference sequence). V was shortened by 4 bases and J by 1 base, with 18 bases between the two germline ends. CDR3: CATSTNRDTFRTDTQYF. The DNA of the CDR3 is TGTGCCACCAGCACCAACCGGGACACCTTTCGCACAGATACGCAGTATTTT.

This clone has more than one count but fewer than ten. The rearrangement links TRBV29-1 to TRBJ2-3; D may be TRBD2 (5 bases). CDR3 length: 16 amino acids. Trimming removed 3 bases from V and 2 bases from J, with 18 bases in between. Germline V gives CDR1 SQVTM, CDR2 ANQGSEA. CDR3 DNA: TGCAGCGTTGACAGCCTAGCTAAAGACCCCACAGATACGCAGTATTTT. It yields the protein CSVDSLAKDPTDTQYF.

The CDR3 sequence is CASSQDLRGSYNEQFF. The DNA of the CDR3 is TGTGCCAGCAGCCAAGATTTGCGGGGGTCCTACAATGAGCAGTTCTTC. This sequence joins TRBV4-2 and TRBJ2-1; 7 nucleotides align to TRBD2. V gave up 0 bases and J gave up 1 base; unmatched junction bases: 3. CDR3 length equals 16 residues. The germline V gene has CDR1 LGHNA and CDR2 YNFKEQ.

The chain couples TRBV9 to TRBJ2-3; no clear D. The CDR3 consists of 14 residues. CDR1 is SGDLS and CDR2 is YYNGEE in the germline V gene. V was trimmed by 0 bases and J by 2 bases, leaving 7 bases between them. CDR3 DNA: TGTGCCAGCAGCGTAGGAGGAACCACAGATACGCAGTATTTT. This sequence encodes CASSVGGTTDTQYF.

A few counts support this clone. This chain joins TRBV28 and TRBJ2-6; D gene uncertain. This CDR3 has 16 amino acids. Germline V gives CDR1 MDHEN, CDR2 SYDVKM. The V end lost 4 bases, the J end lost 0 bases, and 10 bases lay between the germline ends. CDR3 DNA sequence: TGTGCCAGCAGTTACCTAACCTACTCTGGGGCCAACGTCCTGACTTTC. This translates into CASSYLTYSGANVLTF.

A few counts support this clone. J is TRBJ1-1 and V is TRBV25-1, with D possibly being TRBD1 (5 bases). The length of the CDR3 is 13 residues. CDR1 is MGHDK and CDR2 is SYGVNS in the germline V gene. V was shortened by 3 bases and J by 5 bases, with 10 bases between the two germline ends. In DNA form, the CDR3 reads TGTGCCAGCAGTGATGCCGGGGGGACTGAAGCTTTCTTT. Amino acid sequence: CASSDAGGTEAFF. Complete variable domain (other parts from reference TRBV25-1 and TRBJ1-1): EADIYQTPRYLVIGTGKKITLECSQTMGHDKMYWYQQDPGMELHLIHYSYGVNSTEKGDLSSESTVSRIRTEHFPLTLESARPSHTSQYLCASSDAGGTEAFFGQGTRLTVV.

This clone was observed a few times. The chain combines TRBV7-9 with TRBJ1-1, with 8 bases fitting TRBD1. Looked up from germline, CDR1 is SEHNR and CDR2 is FQNEAQ (reference sequence). Trimming removed 5 bases from V and 4 bases from J; junction bases left unmatched: 6. This CDR3 has 14 amino acids. The CDR3 here is CASSDGQGFTEAFF. Written as DNA, the CDR3 is TGTGCCAGCAGCGACGGACAGGGCTTCACTGAAGCTTTCTTT.

This clone was observed a handful of times. The chain uses TRBV11-2 and TRBJ2-2; D remains ambiguous. The CDR3 is made up of 13 amino acids. The V end was cut by 2 bases, the J end by 5 bases, with 6 bases between. The germline gives CDR1 SGHAT, CDR2 FQNNGV. CDR3 sequence: CASSLQVTGELFF. The CDR3 bases are TGTGCCAGCAGCTTACAGGTGACCGGGGAGCTGTTTTTT. The variable domain in full, completed from reference TRBV11-2 and TRBJ2-2, reads EAGVAQSPRYKIIEKRQSVAFWCNPISGHATLYWYQQILGQGPKLLIQFQNNGVVDDSQLPKDRFSAERLKGVDSTLKIQPAKLEDSAVYLCASSLQVTGELFFGEGSRLTVL.

The chain recombines TRBV30 with TRBJ1-5; TRBD1 matches at 7 bases. The ends lost 0 bases at V and 5 bases at J; junction bases unmatched: 7. This CDR3 comprises 15 residues. Germline V lookup: CDR1 GTSNPN, CDR2 SVGIG (reference sequence). DNA for the CDR3: TGTGCCTGGAGTGTAAAGGACAGGCCAGATCAGCCCCAGCATTTT. Translation: CAWSVKDRPDQPQHF.

The chain has TRBV7-9 and TRBJ2-7; D not certain. The CDR3 extends over 14 amino acids. The germline gives CDR1 SEHNR, CDR2 FQNEAQ (reference sequence). V lost 4 bases and J 7 bases, leaving 17 bases between the germline ends. The CDR3 here is CASSSEYPAWEQYF. As DNA, the CDR3 is TGTGCCAGCAGCTCGGAGTATCCGGCGTGGGAGCAGTACTTC.

This rearrangement joins TRBV9 to TRBJ2-7; 7 bases are a match to TRBD1. Unmatched junction bases numbered 3, after V lost 0 bases and J lost 3 bases. The germline V gene has CDR1 SGDLS and CDR2 YYNGEE. The CDR3 runs 14 residues. The CDR3 sequence is CASSVAPGGYEQYF. The DNA of the CDR3 is TGTGCCAGCAGCGTAGCTCCAGGGGGCTACGAGCAGTACTTC.

This clone was detected only a few times. V usage is TRBV29-1 and J usage is TRBJ1-1, with TRBD1 as a possible D gene (5 bases). V was clipped by 4 bases and J by 2 bases, with 14 bases between them. The germline gives CDR1 SQVTM, CDR2 ANQGSEA. The CDR3 is 14 amino acids. CDR3 coding DNA: TGCAGCGTTGGGCGGGACTCCCTCAACACTGAAGCTTTCTTT. It encodes CSVGRDSLNTEAFF.

This clone occurred a few times. The CDR3 region has the DNA TGTGCCAGCAGAATAAACAGGCACATCAATCAGCCCCAGCATTTT. Amino acid sequence: CASRINRHINQPQHF. The genes are TRBV27 and TRBJ1-5; TRBD1 might be the D (5 bases). The length of the CDR3 is 15 residues. Trimming left V 6 bases short and J 3 bases short, with 15 bases between. CDR1 and CDR2 from the germline V gene are MNHEY and SMNVEV (reference sequence).

This clone was recorded a few times. V gene TRBV5-4 combines with J gene TRBJ2-7, with 8 bases lining up with TRBD1. The V gene end was trimmed by 4 bases and the J gene end by 3 bases; junction bases not matched to a gene: 6. The CDR3 runs 14 residues. Germline V gene lookup returns CDR1 SGHNT and CDR2 YYREEE (reference sequence). The CDR3: CASSPQGGGYEQYF. CDR3 DNA: TGTGCCAGCAGCCCACAGGGGGGAGGCTACGAGCAGTACTTC.

The chain is built from TRBV19 and TRBJ2-7; D not certain. The CDR3 is 15 amino acids. V gave up 6 bases and J gave up 3 bases, with 18 bases separating them. Germline values: CDR1 LNHDA, CDR2 SQIVND (reference sequence). The CDR3 nucleotides read TGTGCCAGTAGCCGACCCGGCCCTCTAGGCTACGAGCAGTACTTC. Amino acid sequence: CASSRPGPLGYEQYF.

This chain joins TRBV9 and TRBJ2-7, with D maybe TRBD1 (5 bases). This CDR3 contains 13 residues. V lost 3 bases to trimming and J lost 4 bases, with 11 bases between them. Per the germline V gene, CDR1 is SGDLS and CDR2 is YYNGEE. The CDR3 loop reads CASSAGYRYEQYF. The CDR3 bases are TGTGCCAGCAGCGCCGGATACAGGTACGAGCAGTACTTC.

CDR3 amino acids: CASSPGDEQYF. The CDR3 DNA reads TGTGCCAGCAGCCCCGGGGACGAGCAGTACTTC. V gene TRBV7-9 combines with J gene TRBJ2-7, with D possibly matching TRBD2 (5 bases). The germline CDR1 and CDR2 sequences are SEHNR and FQNEAQ (reference sequence). This CDR3 is 11 amino acids long. Between the trimmed V and J ends, which lost 5 bases and 5 bases, there was a span of 7 bases.

This clone has a handful of counts. CDR3 region: CASSTGLRSDEQFF. For the CDR3, the DNA is TGTGCCAGTAGTACGGGACTAAGGTCGGATGAGCAGTTCTTC. The chain carries TRBV19 and TRBJ2-1; 7 bases are a match to TRBD2. Germline V lookup: CDR1 LNHDA, CDR2 SQIVND (reference sequence). V lost 4 bases and J lost 8; bases outside the gene matches: 8. The CDR3 is 14 amino acids.

With respect to this clone: Sequence at one end of the junction differs from germline and may be a read error. The genes are TRBV7-7 and TRBJ2-5, with 7 bases that match TRBD2. Germline-derived CDR1 and CDR2 are SSHAT and FNYEAQ (reference sequence). The CDR3 is 15 residues long. The CDR3 DNA reads TGTGCTAGCAGCTTAGCGGGCAGATACCAAGAGACCCAGTACTTC. Its translation: CASSLAGRYQETQYF.

The V call is TRBV7-2, the J call TRBJ2-7; the D gene is possibly TRBD1 (6 bases). CDR1 is SGHTA and CDR2 is FQGNSA in the germline V gene. This CDR3 is 15 amino acids long. V dropped 5 bases and J dropped 0 bases, with 14 bases sitting between them. CDR3 DNA: TGTGCCAGCAGCCCACAAGGGACAAACTCCTACGAGCAGTACTTC. Amino acids: CASSPQGTNSYEQYF.

The chain has TRBV30 and TRBJ2-3, with TRBD2 matching over 13 bases. Germline lookup yields CDR1 GTSNPN and CDR2 SVGIG (reference sequence). CDR3 length equals 19 residues. Trimming removed 3 bases from V and 3 bases from J; junction bases left unmatched: 15. CDR3 residues: CAWRQTRPGTSGKTDTQYF. CDR3 sequence (DNA): TGTGCCTGGAGACAAACCCGCCCCGGGACTAGCGGGAAAACAGATACGCAGTATTTT.

This clone appeared a few times. The CDR3 nucleotides are TGTGCCAGCAGTTCGTTATTAGTCTGGGGCTCGGGCAATCAGCCCCAGCATTTT. This encodes CASSSLLVWGSGNQPQHF. The chain employs TRBV27 and TRBJ1-5; tentative D call: TRBD1 (5 bases). V lost 4 bases to trimming and J lost 2 bases, with 21 bases between them. This CDR3 comprises 18 residues. Germline V gene sequence: CDR1 MNHEY, CDR2 SMNVEV (reference sequence).

This clone came up a few times. The chain is built from TRBV18 and TRBJ1-5, with TRBD1 identical over 8 bases. CDR3 length: 17 amino acids. Germline V gene lookup returns CDR1 KGHSH and CDR2 LQKENI. V lost 3 bases and J lost 4; bases outside the gene matches: 11. CDR3 nucleotide sequence: TGTGCCAGCTCACCCAGGGGCGGGACAGGCATGAATCAGCCCCAGCATTTT. Translated, it gives CASSPRGGTGMNQPQHF.

This CDR3 reads CASTGYGGNSPLHF. The CDR3 bases are TGTGCCAGCACCGGGTATGGCGGGAATTCACCCCTCCACTTT. The gene calls are TRBV6-1 and TRBJ1-6; no clear D gene. The V gene's germline CDR1 is MNHNS and CDR2 SASEGT. V was shortened by 7 bases and J by 7 bases, with 14 bases between the two germline ends. The CDR3 has 14 amino acids.

The CDR3, as DNA: TGCAGCGTATCAGGGGTCACTGAAGCTTTCTTT. Protein sequence: CSVSGVTEAFF. The J gene is TRBJ1-1, the V gene TRBV29-1, with D possibly TRBD1 on 6 matching bases. CDR3 length equals 11 residues. Germline-derived CDR1 and CDR2 are SQVTM and ANQGSEA. The ends were cut back, 6 bases at V and 4 bases at J, with 9 bases in the middle.

V usage is TRBV14 and J usage is TRBJ2-7, with 7 bases matching TRBD2. Trimming removed 3 bases from V and 1 base from J; junction bases left unmatched: 6. The germline V gene has CDR1 SGHDN and CDR2 FVKESK. The length of the CDR3 is 15 residues. The CDR3 nucleotides read TGTGCCAGCAGCCAGAGGGGACTACTTTCCTACGAGCAGTACTTC. It codes for CASSQRGLLSYEQYF.